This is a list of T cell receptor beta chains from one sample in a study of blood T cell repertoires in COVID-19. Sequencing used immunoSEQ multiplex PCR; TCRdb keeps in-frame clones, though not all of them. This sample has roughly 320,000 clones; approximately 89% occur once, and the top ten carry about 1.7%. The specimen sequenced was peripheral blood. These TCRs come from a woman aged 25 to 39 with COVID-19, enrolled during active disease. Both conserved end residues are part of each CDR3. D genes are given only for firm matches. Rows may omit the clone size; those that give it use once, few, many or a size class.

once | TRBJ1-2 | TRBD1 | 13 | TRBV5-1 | CASSLGTGYRYTF | TGCGCCAGCAGCTTGGGGACAGGGTATCGCTACACCTTC
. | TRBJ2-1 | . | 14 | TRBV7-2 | CASAMDGVGSEQFF | TGTGCCAGCGCCATGGACGGGGTCGGGAGCGAGCAGTTCTTC
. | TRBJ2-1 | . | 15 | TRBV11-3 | CASSLGSGEDNEQFF | TGTGCCAGCAGCTTAGGATCAGGGGAAGATAATGAGCAGTTCTTC
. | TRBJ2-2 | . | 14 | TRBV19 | CASSIQGNTGELFF | TGTGCCAGTAGTATACAGGGGAACACCGGGGAGCTGTTTTTT
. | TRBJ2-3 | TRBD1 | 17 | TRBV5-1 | CASSLGTGEMVGDTQYF | TGCGCCAGCAGCTTGGGGACAGGGGAAATGGTGGGAGATACGCAGTATTTT
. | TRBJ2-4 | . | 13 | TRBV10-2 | CASSEDGGNIQYF | TGCGCCAGCAGTGAGGACGGCGGAAACATTCAGTACTTC
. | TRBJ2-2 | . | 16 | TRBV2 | CASSEFIVGGAGELFF | TGTGCCAGCAGTGAATTTATCGTAGGGGGTGCCGGGGAGCTGTTTTTT
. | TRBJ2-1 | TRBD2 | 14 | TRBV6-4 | CASSDEAGGGEQFF | TGTGCCAGCAGTGACGAGGCGGGGGGTGGTGAGCAGTTCTTC
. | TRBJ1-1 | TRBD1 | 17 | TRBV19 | CASHHFTGGQGWTEAFF | TGTGCCAGTCACCACTTTACCGGGGGACAGGGGTGGACTGAAGCTTTCTTT
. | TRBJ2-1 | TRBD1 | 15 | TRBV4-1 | CASSQTGQGYNEQFF | TGCGCCAGCAGCCAAACGGGACAGGGATACAATGAGCAGTTCTTC
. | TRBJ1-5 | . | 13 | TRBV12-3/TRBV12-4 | CASSPWQNQPQHF | TGTGCCAGCAGCCCCTGGCAAAATCAGCCCCAGCATTTT
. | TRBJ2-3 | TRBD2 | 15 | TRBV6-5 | CASRLTGGPLDTQYF | TGTGCCAGCAGACTGACGGGGGGGCCTTTAGATACGCAGTATTTT
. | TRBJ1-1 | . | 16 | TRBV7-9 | CASSLELGQGFAEAFF | TGTGCCAGCAGCTTAGAGTTGGGGCAGGGATTCGCTGAAGCTTTCTTT
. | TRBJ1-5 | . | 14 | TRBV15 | CATSPRRGNQPQHF | TGTGCCACCAGCCCAAGAAGAGGCAATCAGCCCCAGCATTTT
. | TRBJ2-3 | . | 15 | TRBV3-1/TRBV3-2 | CASSQDPGQPDTQYF | TGTGCCAGCAGCCAAGATCCAGGGCAACCAGATACGCAGTATTTT
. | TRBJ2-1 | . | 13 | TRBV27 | CASSLGQGNEQFF | TGTGCCAGCAGTTTAGGACAAGGAAATGAGCAGTTCTTC
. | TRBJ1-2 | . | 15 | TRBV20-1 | CSASQTSQGTYGYTF | TGCAGTGCTAGTCAGACGTCGCAGGGTACCTATGGCTACACCTTC
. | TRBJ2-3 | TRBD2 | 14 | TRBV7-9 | CASSERGGTDTQYF | TGTGCCAGCAGCGAGCGGGGTGGCACAGATACGCAGTATTTT
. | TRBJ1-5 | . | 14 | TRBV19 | CASSETVSNQPQHF | TGTGCCAGTAGCGAGACAGTTAGCAATCAGCCCCAGCATTTT
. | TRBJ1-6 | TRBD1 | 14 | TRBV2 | CASSGQGAGSPLHF | TGTGCCAGCAGCGGACAGGGGGCTGGGTCACCCCTCCACTTT
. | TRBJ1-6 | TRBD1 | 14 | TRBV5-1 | CASSLDRGQSPLHF | TGCGCCAGCAGCTTGGACAGGGGGCAATCACCCCTCCACTTT
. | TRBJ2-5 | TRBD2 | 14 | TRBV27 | CASSRGGPQETQYF | TGTGCCAGCAGCCGCGGGGGGCCCCAAGAGACCCAGTACTTC
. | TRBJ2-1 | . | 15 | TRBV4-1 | CASSQGGGGYNEQFF | TGCGCCAGCAGCCAAGGGGGGGGCGGATACAATGAGCAGTTCTTC
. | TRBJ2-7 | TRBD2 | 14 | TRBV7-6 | CASSSSGTTYEQYF | TGTGCCAGCAGCTCTAGTGGGACTACCTACGAGCAGTACTTC
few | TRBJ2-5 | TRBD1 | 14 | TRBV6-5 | CASSRTGGQETQYF | TGTGCCAGCAGCCGGACAGGGGGGCAAGAGACCCAGTACTTC
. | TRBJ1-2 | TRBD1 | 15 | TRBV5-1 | CASSRQGDTTDGYTF | TGCGCCAGCAGCCGACAGGGTGATACGACGGATGGCTACACCTTC
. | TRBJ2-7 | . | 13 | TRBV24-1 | CATSEAGAYEQYF | TGTGCCACCAGTGAGGCCGGAGCCTACGAGCAGTACTTC
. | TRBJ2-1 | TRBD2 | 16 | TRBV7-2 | CASSLGRASGGNEQFF | TGTGCCAGCAGCTTAGGACGGGCTAGCGGGGGGAATGAGCAGTTCTTC
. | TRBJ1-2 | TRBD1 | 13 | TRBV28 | CASSDRVNYGYTF | TGTGCCAGCAGTGACAGGGTTAACTATGGCTACACCTTC
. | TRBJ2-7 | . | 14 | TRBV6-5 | CASKSGLYGYEQYF | TGTGCCAGCAAATCGGGTTTGTACGGGTACGAGCAGTACTTC
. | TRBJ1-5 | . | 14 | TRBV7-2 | CASSLGGEGQPQHF | TGTGCCAGCAGCTTAGGCGGGGAAGGGCAGCCCCAGCATTTT
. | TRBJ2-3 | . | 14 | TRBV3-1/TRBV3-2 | CASSHRGVPDTQYF | TGTGCCAGCAGCCACAGGGGGGTTCCAGATACGCAGTATTTT
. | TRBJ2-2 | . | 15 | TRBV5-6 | CASSLGGLGTGELFF | TGTGCCAGCAGCTTGGGGGGGCTGGGCACCGGGGAGCTGTTTTTT
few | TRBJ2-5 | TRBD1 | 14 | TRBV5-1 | CASSVPGQGETQYF | TGCGCCAGCAGCGTTCCGGGACAGGGAGAGACCCAGTACTTC
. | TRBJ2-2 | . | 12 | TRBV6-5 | CASRQSGGELFF | TGTGCCAGCAGACAGAGCGGGGGGGAGCTGTTTTTT
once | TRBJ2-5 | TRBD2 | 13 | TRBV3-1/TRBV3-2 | CASEGLADQTQYF | TGTGCCAGCGAGGGACTAGCGGATCAGACCCAGTACTTC
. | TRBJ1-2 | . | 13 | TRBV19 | CASSAGLNYGYTF | TGTGCCAGTAGTGCGGGACTTAACTATGGCTACACCTTC
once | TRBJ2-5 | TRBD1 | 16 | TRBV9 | CASSVRGQAGQETQYF | TGTGCCAGCAGCGTCCGAGGACAGGCGGGCCAAGAGACCCAGTACTTC
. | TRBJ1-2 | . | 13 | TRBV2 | CASSTGTNYGYTF | TGTGCCAGCAGCACAGGGACTAACTATGGCTACACCTTC
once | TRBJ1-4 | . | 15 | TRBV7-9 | CASSLGAGANEKLFF | TGTGCCAGCAGCTTAGGGGCAGGGGCTAATGAAAAACTGTTTTTT
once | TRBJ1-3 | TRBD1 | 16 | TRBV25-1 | CASSEYAGQGRNTIYF | TGTGCCAGCAGTGAATATGCAGGACAGGGCCGAAACACCATATATTTT
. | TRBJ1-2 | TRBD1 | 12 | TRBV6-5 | CASGNRGYGYTF | TGTGCCAGCGGGAACAGGGGCTATGGCTACACCTTC
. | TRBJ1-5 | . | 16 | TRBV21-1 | CASSKACRENNQPQHF | TGTGCCAGCAGCAAAGCTTGCAGGGAAAACAATCAGCCCCAGCATTTT
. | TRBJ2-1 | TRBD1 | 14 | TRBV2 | CASSGQGAIGEQFF | TGTGCCAGCAGTGGACAGGGGGCTATAGGTGAGCAGTTCTTC
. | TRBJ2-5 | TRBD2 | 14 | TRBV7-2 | CASSPRTSQETQYF | TGTGCCAGCAGCCCCAGGACTAGTCAAGAGACCCAGTACTTC
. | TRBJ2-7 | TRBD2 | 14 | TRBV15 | CATSRDLGGGEQYF | TGTGCCACCAGCAGAGATTTGGGGGGGGGCGAGCAGTACTTC
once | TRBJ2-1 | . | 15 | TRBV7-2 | CASSPSGPLNNEQFF | TGTGCCAGCAGTCCGAGCGGGCCCCTCAACAATGAGCAGTTCTTC
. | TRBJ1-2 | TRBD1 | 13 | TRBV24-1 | CATSDTQGAGYTF | TGTGCCACCAGTGATACACAGGGGGCCGGCTACACCTTC
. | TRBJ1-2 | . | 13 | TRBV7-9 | CASRSETHYGYTF | TGTGCCAGCAGGTCAGAGACACACTATGGCTACACCTTC
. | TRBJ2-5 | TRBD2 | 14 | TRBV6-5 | CASKKPGGTETQYF | TGTGCCAGCAAGAAGCCGGGGGGGACAGAGACCCAGTACTTC
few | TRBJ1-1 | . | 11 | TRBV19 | CASIQTDTAFF | TGTGCCAGTATCCAGACAGACACAGCTTTCTTT
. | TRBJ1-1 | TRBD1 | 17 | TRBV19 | CASSSDDRGALNTEAFF | TGTGCCAGTAGTAGCGACGACAGGGGGGCCCTGAACACTGAAGCTTTCTTT
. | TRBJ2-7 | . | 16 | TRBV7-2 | CASSFFLAGPAYEQYF | TGTGCCAGCAGCTTTTTTCTAGCCGGCCCGGCCTACGAGCAGTACTTC
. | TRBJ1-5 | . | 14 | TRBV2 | CASWLGASNQPQHF | TGTGCCAGCTGGCTAGGGGCGAGCAATCAGCCCCAGCATTTT
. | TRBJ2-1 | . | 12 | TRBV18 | CASSPRRDEQFF | TGTGCCAGCTCACCACGCCGGGATGAGCAGTTCTTC